This T cell receptor (beta chain) was retrieved from a study of cytomegalovirus exposure and HLA in healthy donors. Study context: Early release data held about 92 million unique TCRs from HLA-typed donors.

The PCR made use of 60 Vbeta and 13 Jbeta primers. Assay: immunoSEQ multiplex PCR; the TCRdb copy retains only in-frame clones and omits some. This table holds 170,000 or so clones, approximately 80% found once. Germline V gives CDR1 MGHRA, CDR2 YSYEKL. This CDR3 comprises 18 residues. Losses at the gene ends were 2 bases for V and 0 bases for J; bases not matched to a gene: 7. The V and J genes are TRBV4-1 and TRBJ2-3; 11 bases line up with TRBD2. Sequencing input: PBMCs. This TCR came from a woman aged 45-65 years in good health and CMV-seronegative. The CDR3 region is CASSQFRLAGISTDTQYF. The CDR3 DNA follows: TGCGCCAGCAGCCAATTCAGACTAGCGGGGATTAGCACAGATACGCAGTATTTT.